This TCR beta chain was sequenced during a study of technical replicates of blood from a handful of donors. Germline V lookup: CDR1 ENHRY, CDR2 SYGVKD. The CDR3 sequence is 13 residues long. V dropped 10 bases and J dropped 7; count of bases not matched to a gene: 7. Profiled with immunoSEQ multiplex PCR; TCRdb holds only in-frame clones, not every one. The sample has about 50,000 clones, 90% to 96% seen once. What was sequenced was T cells isolated from PBMCs. V and J are TRBV10-3 and TRBJ2-2; 9 bases agree with TRBD1. The TCR was taken from a human donor in good health. The CDR3 coding sequence is TGTGCCACCCGGACAGGGGTGGGCGGGGAGCTGTTTTTT. Translating gives CATRTGVGGELFF.